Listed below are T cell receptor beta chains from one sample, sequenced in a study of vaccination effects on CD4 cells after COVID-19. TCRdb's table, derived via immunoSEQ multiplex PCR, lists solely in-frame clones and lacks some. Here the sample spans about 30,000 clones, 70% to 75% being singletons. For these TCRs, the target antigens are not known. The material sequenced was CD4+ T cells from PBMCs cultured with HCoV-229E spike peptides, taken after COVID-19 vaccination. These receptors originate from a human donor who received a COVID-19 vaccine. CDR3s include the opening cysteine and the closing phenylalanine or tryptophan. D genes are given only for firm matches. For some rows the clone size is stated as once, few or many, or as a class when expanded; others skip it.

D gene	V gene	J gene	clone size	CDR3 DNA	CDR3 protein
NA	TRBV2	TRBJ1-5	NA	TGTGCCAGCAGTGACGACCAGAGGTACAATCAGCCCCAGCATTTT	CASSDDQRYNQPQHF
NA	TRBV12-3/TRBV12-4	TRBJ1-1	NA	TGTGCCAGCAGTTTTAGTTTCTTGACAGCTTTCTTT	CASSFSFLTAFF
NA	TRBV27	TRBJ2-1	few	TGTGCCAGCAGTTTGGACAAGGGAGGCTACAATGAGCAGTTCTTC	CASSLDKGGYNEQFF
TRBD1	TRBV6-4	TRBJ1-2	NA	TGTGCCAGCAGTGAGGGACAGGGCCTTAATGGCTACACCTTC	CASSEGQGLNGYTF
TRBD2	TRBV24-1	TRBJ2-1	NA	TGTGCCACCAGTGGGGGAAGCGGGGGGAGGGACAATGAGCAGTTCTTC	CATSGGSGGRDNEQFF
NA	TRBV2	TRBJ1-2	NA	TGTGCCAGCAGCAAGGGACAAGACCCTAACTATGGCTACACCTTC	CASSKGQDPNYGYTF
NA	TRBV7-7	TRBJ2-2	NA	TGTGCCAGCAGCTTACGCGTAGCCACCCAGGTCGGGGAGCTGTTTTTT	CASSLRVATQVGELFF
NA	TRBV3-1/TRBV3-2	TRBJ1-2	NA	TGTGCCAGCAGCCAAAATTCCCGACCCAGCAATCCTAACTATGGCTACACCTTC	CASSQNSRPSNPNYGYTF
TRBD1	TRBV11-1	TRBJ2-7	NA	TGTGCCAGCAGTTCGACAGGGAAATCATACGAGCAGTACTTC	CASSSTGKSYEQYF
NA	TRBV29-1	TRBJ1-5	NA	TGCAGCGTTGCAGGGGGCAATCAGCCCCAGCATTTT	CSVAGGNQPQHF
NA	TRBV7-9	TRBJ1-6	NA	TGTGCCAGCAGCTTCGGCAGAAATAATTCACCCCTCCACTTT	CASSFGRNNSPLHF
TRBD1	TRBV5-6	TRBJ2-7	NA	TGTGCCAGCAGCCAAGGACAGGGTTCCCTCTCCTACGAGCAGTACTTC	CASSQGQGSLSYEQYF
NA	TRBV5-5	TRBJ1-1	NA	TGTGCCAGCAGCCCGAAAAACGCACTGGGGGTGAACACTGAAGCTTTCTTT	CASSPKNALGVNTEAFF
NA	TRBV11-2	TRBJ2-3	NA	TGTGCCAGCAGCTTAGACCTAGAACAGAATACGCAGTATTTT	CASSLDLEQNTQYF
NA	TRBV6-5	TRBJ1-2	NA	TGTGCCAGCAAGGAAGGGGGAAACTATGGCTACACCTTC	CASKEGGNYGYTF
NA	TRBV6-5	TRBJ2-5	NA	TGTGCCAGCACCGAATGGGGGAAGCAAGAGACCCAGTACTTC	CASTEWGKQETQYF
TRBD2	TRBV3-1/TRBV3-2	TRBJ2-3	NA	TGTGCCAGCAGCTCCTTTGGACTAGCGGGGGGTAGGGCTGGCACAGATACGCAGTATTTT	CASSSFGLAGGRAGTDTQYF
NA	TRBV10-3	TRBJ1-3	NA	TGTGCCATCAGTGAGTCTTCTGGAAACACCATATATTTT	CAISESSGNTIYF
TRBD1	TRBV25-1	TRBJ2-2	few	TGTGCCAGCAGTGTCCCAGGGGGCAGAACCGGGGAGCTGTTTTTT	CASSVPGGRTGELFF
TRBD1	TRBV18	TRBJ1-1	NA	TGTGCCAGCTCCCCCCGGAGGGACAGGGTGGATGAAGCTTTCTTT	CASSPRRDRVDEAFF
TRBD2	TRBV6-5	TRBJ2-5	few	TGTGCCAGCAGTATAGCGGGGGCGAAAGAGACCCAGTACTTC	CASSIAGAKETQYF
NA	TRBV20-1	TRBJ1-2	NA	TGCAGTGGGGACTATGGCTACACCTTC	CSGDYGYTF
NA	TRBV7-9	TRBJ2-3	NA	TGTGCCAGCAGCTTTTCCAGGGGCCTCGGGACAGATACGCAGTATTTT	CASSFSRGLGTDTQYF